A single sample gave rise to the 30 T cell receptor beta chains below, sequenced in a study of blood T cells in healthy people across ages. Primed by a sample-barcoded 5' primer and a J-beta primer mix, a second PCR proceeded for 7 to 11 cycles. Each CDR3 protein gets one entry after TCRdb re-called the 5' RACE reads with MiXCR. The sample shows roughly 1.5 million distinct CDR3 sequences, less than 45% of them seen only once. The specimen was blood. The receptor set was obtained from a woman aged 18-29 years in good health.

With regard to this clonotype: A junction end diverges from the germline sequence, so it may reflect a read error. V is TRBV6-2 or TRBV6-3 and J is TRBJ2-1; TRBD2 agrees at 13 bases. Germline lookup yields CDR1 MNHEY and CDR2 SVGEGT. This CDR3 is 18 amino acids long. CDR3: CVSSRRTSGSPPSYEQFF. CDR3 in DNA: TGTGTCAGCAGTAGACGGACTAGCGGGAGCCCGCCCTCCTACGAGCAGTTCTTC.

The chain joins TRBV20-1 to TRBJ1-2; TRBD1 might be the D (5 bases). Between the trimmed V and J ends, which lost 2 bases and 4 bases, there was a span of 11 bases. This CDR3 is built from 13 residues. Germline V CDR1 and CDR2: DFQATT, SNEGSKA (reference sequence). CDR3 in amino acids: CSARFWGVYGYTF. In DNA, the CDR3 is TGCAGTGCTAGATTCTGGGGGGTCTATGGCTACACCTTC.

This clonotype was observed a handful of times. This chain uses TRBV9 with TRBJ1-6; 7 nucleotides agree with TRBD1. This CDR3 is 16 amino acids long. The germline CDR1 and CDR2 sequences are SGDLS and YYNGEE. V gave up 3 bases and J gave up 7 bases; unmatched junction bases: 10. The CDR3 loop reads CASSEGGEPGNSPLHF. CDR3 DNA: TGTGCCAGCAGCGAAGGGGGCGAGCCCGGGAATTCACCCCTCCACTTT.

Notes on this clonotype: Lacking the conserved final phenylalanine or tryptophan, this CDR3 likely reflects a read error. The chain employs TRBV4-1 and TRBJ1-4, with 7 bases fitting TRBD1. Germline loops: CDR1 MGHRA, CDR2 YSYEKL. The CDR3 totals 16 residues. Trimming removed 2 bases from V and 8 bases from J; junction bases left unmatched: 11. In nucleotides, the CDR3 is TGCGCCAGCAGCCAACCCCCCCAGGGGGATTGGGAAAAACTGTTTTCT. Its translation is CASSQPPQGDWEKLFS.

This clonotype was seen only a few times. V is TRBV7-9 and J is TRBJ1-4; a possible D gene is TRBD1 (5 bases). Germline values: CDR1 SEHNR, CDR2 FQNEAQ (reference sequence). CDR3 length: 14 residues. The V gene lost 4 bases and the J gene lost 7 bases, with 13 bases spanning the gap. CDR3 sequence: CASSSRGEGEKLFF. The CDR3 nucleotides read TGTGCCAGCAGCTCGAGGGGAGAGGGTGAAAAACTGTTTTTT.

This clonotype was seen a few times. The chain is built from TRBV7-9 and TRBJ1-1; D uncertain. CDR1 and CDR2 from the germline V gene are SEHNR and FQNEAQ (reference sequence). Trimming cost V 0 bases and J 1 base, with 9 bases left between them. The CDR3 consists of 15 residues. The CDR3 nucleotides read TGTGCCAGCAGCTTAGCCCGGGAGGCGAACACTGAAGCTTTCTTT. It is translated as CASSLAREANTEAFF.

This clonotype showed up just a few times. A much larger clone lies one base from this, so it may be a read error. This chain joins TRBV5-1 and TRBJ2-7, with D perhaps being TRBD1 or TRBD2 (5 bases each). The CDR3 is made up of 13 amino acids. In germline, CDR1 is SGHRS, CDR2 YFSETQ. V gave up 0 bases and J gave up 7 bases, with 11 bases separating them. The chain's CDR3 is CASSLGGTNEQYF. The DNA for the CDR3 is TGCGCCAGCAGCTTGGGAGGGACGAATGAGCAGTACTTC. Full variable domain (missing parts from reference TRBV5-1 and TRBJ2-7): KAGVTQTPRYLIKTRGQQVTLSCSPISGHRSVSWYQQTPGQGLQFLFEYFSETQRNKGNFPGRFSGRQFSNSRSEMNVSTLELGDSALYLCASSLGGTNEQYFGPGTRLTVT.

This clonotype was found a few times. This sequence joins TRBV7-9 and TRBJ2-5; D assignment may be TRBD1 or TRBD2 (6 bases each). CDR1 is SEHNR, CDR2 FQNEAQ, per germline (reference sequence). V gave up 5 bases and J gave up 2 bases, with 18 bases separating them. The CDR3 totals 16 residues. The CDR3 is CASSPDWGDIQETQYF. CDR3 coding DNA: TGTGCCAGCAGCCCAGATTGGGGGGACATTCAAGAGACCCAGTACTTC.

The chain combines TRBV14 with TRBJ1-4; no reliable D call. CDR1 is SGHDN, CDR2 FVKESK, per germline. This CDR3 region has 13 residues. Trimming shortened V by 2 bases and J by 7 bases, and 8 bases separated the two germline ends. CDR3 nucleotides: TGTGCCAGCAGCCAAAGGCAGCCTGAAAAACTGTTTTTT. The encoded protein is CASSQRQPEKLFF.

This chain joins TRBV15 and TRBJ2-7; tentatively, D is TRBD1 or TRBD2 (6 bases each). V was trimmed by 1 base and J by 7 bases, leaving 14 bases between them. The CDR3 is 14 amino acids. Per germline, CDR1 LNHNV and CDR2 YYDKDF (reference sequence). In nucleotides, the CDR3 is TGTGCCACCAGCAGAGGGGGGGCCTACAATGAGCAGTACTTC. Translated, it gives CATSRGGAYNEQYF.

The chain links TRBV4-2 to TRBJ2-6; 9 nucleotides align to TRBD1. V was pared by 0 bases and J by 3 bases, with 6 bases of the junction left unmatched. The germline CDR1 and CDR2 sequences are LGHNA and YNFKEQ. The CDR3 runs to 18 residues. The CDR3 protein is CASSQDLGTGIGANVLTF. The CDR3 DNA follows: TGTGCCAGCAGCCAAGATTTAGGGACAGGGATTGGGGCCAACGTCCTGACTTTC.

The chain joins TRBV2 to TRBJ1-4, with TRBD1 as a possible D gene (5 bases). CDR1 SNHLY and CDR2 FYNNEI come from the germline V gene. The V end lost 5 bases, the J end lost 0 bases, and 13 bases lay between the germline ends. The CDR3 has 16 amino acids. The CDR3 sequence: CASSSTRVATNEKLFF. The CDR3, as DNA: TGTGCCAGCAGTTCCACCAGGGTCGCAACTAATGAAAAACTGTTTTTT.

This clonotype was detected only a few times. The CDR3 DNA reads as TGCGCCAGCAGTGACAGCGGGGGGGCGTTAGATACGCAGTATTTT. This translates into CASSDSGGALDTQYF. V and J are TRBV10-1 and TRBJ2-3; 10 bases match TRBD2. Losses at the gene ends were 3 bases for V and 5 bases for J; bases not matched to a gene: 5. The CDR3 runs 15 residues. Germline V gene data show CDR1 as WNHNN and CDR2 as SYGVQD (reference sequence).

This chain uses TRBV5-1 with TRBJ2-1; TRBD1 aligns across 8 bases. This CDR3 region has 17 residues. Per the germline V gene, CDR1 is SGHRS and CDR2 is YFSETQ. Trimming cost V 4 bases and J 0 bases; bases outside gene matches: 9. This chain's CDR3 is CASSQSPTGVSYNEQFF. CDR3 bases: TGCGCCAGCAGCCAATCACCGACAGGGGTCTCCTACAATGAGCAGTTCTTC.

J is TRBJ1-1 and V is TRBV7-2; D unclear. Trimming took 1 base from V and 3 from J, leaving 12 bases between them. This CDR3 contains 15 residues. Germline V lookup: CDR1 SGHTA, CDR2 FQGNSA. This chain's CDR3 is CASSLDVKGYTEAFF. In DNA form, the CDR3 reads TGTGCCAGCAGCTTAGATGTAAAAGGGTACACTGAAGCTTTCTTT.

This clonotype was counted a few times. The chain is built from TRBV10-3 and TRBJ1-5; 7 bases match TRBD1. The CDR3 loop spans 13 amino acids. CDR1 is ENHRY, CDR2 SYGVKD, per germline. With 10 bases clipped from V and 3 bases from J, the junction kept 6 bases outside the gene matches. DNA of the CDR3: TGTGCCAAGACGACAGGGATCAATCAGCCCCAGCATTTT. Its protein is CAKTTGINQPQHF.

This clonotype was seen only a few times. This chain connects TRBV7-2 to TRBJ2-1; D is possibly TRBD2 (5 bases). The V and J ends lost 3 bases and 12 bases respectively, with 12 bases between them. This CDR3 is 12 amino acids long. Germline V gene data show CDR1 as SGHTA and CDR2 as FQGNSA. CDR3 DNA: TGTGCCAGCAGCTTTTCGGGGTTTGTGCAGTTCTTC. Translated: CASSFSGFVQFF.

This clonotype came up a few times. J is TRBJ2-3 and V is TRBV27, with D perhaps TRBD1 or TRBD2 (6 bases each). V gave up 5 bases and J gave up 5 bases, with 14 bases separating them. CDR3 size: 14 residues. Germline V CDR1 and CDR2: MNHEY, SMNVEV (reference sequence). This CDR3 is CASSPGGGLDTQYF. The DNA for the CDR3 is TGTGCCAGCAGTCCCGGAGGGGGATTAGATACGCAGTATTTT.

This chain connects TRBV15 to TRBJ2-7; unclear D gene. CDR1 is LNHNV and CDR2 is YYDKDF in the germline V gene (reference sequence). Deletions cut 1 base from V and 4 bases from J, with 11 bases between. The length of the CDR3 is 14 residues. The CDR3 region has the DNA TGTGCCACCAGCAGAGCCGACGGTGGATACGAGCAGTACTTC. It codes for CATSRADGGYEQYF.

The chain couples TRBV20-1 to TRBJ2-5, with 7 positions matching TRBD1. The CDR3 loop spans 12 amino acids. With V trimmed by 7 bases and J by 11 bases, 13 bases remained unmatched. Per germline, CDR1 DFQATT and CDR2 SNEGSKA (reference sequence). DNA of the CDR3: TGCAGTGTGGGACAGAATTTGGATGAGCAGTACTTC. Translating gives CSVGQNLDEQYF.

CDR3 sequence: CATSADSGVGTYEQYF. The CDR3 coding sequence is TGTGCCACCAGTGCCGATAGCGGGGTGGGCACCTACGAGCAGTACTTC. This chain links TRBV24-1 with TRBJ2-7; TRBD2 agrees at 8 bases. Germline trimming cut 5 bases from V and 2 bases from J; bases unmatched to any gene: 10. There are 16 residues in the CDR3. CDR1 is KGHDR, CDR2 SFDVKD, per germline.

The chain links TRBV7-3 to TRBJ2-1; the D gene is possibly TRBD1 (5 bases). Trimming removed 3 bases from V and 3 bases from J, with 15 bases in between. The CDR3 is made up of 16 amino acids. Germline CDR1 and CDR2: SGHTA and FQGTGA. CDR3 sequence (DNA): TGTGCCAGCAGCTTCCTAGGGGCTAGAGGCTACAATGAGCAGTTCTTC. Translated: CASSFLGARGYNEQFF.

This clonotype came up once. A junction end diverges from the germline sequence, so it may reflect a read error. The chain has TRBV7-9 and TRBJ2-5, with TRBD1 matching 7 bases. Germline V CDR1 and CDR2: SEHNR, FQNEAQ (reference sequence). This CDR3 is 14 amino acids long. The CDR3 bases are TGTGCCGGCAGCTCACCCTGGGACAGAACGCGTCCGTACTTC. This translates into CAGSSPWDRTRPYF.

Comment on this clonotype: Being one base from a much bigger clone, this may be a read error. CDR3 bases: TGCAGTGTTGGGGCACCAACCTACAATGAGCAGTTCTTC. Amino acids: CSVGAPTYNEQFF. The V gene is TRBV20-1, the J gene TRBJ2-1, with D maybe TRBD1 (5 bases). V was cut by 7 bases and J by 2 bases, with 12 bases left in between. This CDR3 contains 13 residues. Germline CDR1 DFQATT, CDR2 SNEGSKA (reference sequence).

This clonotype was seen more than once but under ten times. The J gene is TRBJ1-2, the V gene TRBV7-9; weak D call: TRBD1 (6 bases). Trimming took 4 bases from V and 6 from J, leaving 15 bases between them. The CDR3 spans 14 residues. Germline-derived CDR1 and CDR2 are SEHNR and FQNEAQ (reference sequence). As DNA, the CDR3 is TGTGCCAGCAGCTCTCACAGGGAATGGAATGGCTACACCTTC. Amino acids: CASSSHREWNGYTF.

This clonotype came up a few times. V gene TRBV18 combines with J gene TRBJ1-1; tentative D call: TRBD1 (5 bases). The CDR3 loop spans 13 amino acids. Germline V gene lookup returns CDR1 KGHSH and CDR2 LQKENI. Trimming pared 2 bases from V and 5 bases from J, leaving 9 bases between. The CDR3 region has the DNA TGTGCCAGCTCACCAGTCAGGGCTACTGAAGCTTTCTTT. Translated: CASSPVRATEAFF.

CDR3 amino acids: CASSFGVGGGEKLFF. The CDR3 DNA reads as TGTGCCAGCAGCTTTGGGGTCGGTGGAGGGGAAAAACTGTTTTTT. J is TRBJ1-4 and V is TRBV7-9, with D unresolved. CDR3 length: 15 residues. V lost 3 bases, J lost 8 bases, and 16 bases lay in between. Germline-derived CDR1 and CDR2 are SEHNR and FQNEAQ (reference sequence).

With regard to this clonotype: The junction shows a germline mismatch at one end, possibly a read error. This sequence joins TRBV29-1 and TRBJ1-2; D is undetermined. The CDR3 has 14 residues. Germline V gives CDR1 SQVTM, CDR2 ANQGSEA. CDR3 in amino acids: CSVANRLTNYGHTF. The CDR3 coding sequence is TGCAGCGTTGCCAACAGATTAACTAACTATGGCCACACCTTC.

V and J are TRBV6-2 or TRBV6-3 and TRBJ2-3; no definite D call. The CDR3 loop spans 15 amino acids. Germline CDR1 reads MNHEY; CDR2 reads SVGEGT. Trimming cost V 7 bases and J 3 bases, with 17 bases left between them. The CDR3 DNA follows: TGTGCCAGCACTACCGGGTTGAGAATAACAGATACGCAGTATTTT. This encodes CASTTGLRITDTQYF.

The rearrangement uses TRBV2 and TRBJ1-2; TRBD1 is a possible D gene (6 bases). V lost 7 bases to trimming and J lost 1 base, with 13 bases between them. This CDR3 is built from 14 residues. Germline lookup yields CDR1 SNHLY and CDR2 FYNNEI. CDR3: CASKDRRDNYGYTF. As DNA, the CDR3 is TGTGCCAGCAAGGACAGACGAGATAACTATGGCTACACCTTC. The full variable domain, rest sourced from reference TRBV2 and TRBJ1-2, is EPEVTQTPSHQVTQMGQEVILRCVPISNHLYFYWYRQILGQKVEFLVSFYNNEISEKSEIFDDQFSVERPDGSNFTLKIRSTKLEDSAMYFCASKDRRDNYGYTFGSGTRLTVV.